A single sample gave rise to the 30 T cell receptor beta chains below, sequenced in a study of Graves' ophthalmopathy and Graves' hyperthyroidism. Amplification of the TCR beta CDR3 regions used RNA transcripts (as template). The library came from an HTBI-primed first-round RT-PCR and a second-round multiplex PCR. One entry per CDR3 protein results from TCRdb running MiXCR on the multiplex PCR reads. The data hold hundreds of thousands of distinct CDR3 sequences, with roughly 20% observed a single time. Sequences were obtained from peripheral blood. Receptor source: a young woman with stable Graves' hyperthyroidism. Some clones in this sample may be carry-over from other donors' samples.

For this clonotype: A read error may account for a junction end that differs from germline. The gene calls are TRBV2 and TRBJ1-2; D gene uncertain. The CDR3 is 12 residues long. The germline CDR1 and CDR2 sequences are SNHLY and FYNNEI. The CDR3 coding sequence is TGTGCCAACAAGATGGGGAACTGTGGCTACACCTTC. Protein product: CANKMGNCGYTF. The entire variable domain, with the rest obtained from reference TRBV2 and TRBJ1-2, is as follows: EPEVTQTPSHQVTQMGQEVILRCVPISNHLYFYWYRQILGQKVEFLVSFYNNEISEKSEIFDDQFSVERPDGSNFTLKIRSTKLEDSAMYFCANKMGNCGYTFGSGTRLTVV.

This clonotype showed up many times. The J gene is TRBJ2-5, the V gene TRBV7-2; D ambiguous. V lost 1 base and J 2 bases, leaving 8 bases between the germline ends. Germline CDR1 SGHTA, CDR2 FQGNSA. The CDR3 has 14 residues. CDR3 sequence: CASSLEGSQETQYF. CDR3 sequence (DNA): TGTGCCAGCAGCTTAGAGGGATCGCAAGAGACCCAGTACTTC.

This clonotype was recorded many times. This rearrangement joins TRBV20-1 to TRBJ1-3, with D uncertain. Germline-derived CDR1 and CDR2 are DFQATT and SNEGSKA (reference sequence). There are 13 residues in the CDR3. V was trimmed by 4 bases and J by 5 bases, leaving 12 bases between them. Here the CDR3 reads CSAKLDGRNTIYF. In nucleotides, the CDR3 is TGCAGTGCTAAACTAGACGGGAGAAACACCATATATTTT.

This clonotype was recorded many times. This chain links TRBV19 with TRBJ1-2; no firm D call. The germline V gene encodes CDR1 LNHDA and CDR2 SQIVND (reference sequence). The V end was cut by 6 bases, the J end by 3 bases, with 11 bases between. This CDR3 has 13 amino acids. This CDR3 reads CASSRMADYGYTF. DNA of the CDR3: TGTGCCAGTAGCCGCATGGCCGACTATGGCTACACCTTC.

The chain combines TRBV18 with TRBJ1-1, with D tentatively TRBD1 (5 bases). The germline V gene encodes CDR1 KGHSH and CDR2 LQKENI. The CDR3 consists of 14 residues. Deletions cut 3 bases from V and 0 bases from J, with 8 bases between. CDR3 sequence reads: CASSPLGVNTEAFF. CDR3 coding DNA: TGTGCCAGCTCACCCTTAGGGGTGAACACTGAAGCTTTCTTT.

The chain combines TRBV10-3 with TRBJ1-2; the D gene is possibly TRBD1 (6 bases). Germline loops: CDR1 ENHRY, CDR2 SYGVKD. The length of the CDR3 is 15 residues. Trimming left V 3 bases short and J 4 bases short, with 15 bases between. DNA for the CDR3: TGTGCCATCAGTGAACGGGTCAAAGGGGGCTATGGCTACACCTTC. It is translated as CAISERVKGGYGYTF.

This rearrangement joins TRBV11-1 to TRBJ1-1; no definite D call. V was trimmed by 5 bases and J by 2 bases, leaving 18 bases between them. Germline values: CDR1 SGHAT, CDR2 FQDESV (reference sequence). CDR3 length equals 16 residues. CDR3 sequence reads: CASSLSPGLGNTEAFF. As DNA, the CDR3 is TGTGCCAGCAGCCTCTCTCCTGGGCTCGGTAACACTGAAGCTTTCTTT.

As for this clonotype: The junction shows a germline mismatch at one end, possibly a read error. The V and J genes are TRBV6-2 or TRBV6-3 and TRBJ1-1; D gene ambiguous. Looked up from germline, CDR1 is MNHEY and CDR2 is SVGEGT. The CDR3 runs to 13 residues. CDR3 bases: TGTGCCAGCAGCTCACTCACGAACACTGATGCTTTCTTT. This encodes CASSSLTNTDAFF.

This clonotype was found many times. This chain uses TRBV12-3 or TRBV12-4 with TRBJ2-2; TRBD1 aligns across 9 bases. V gave up 7 bases and J gave up 5 bases; unmatched junction bases: 11. The CDR3 covers 16 residues. The CDR3 loop reads CASKPFRTGVTGELFF. CDR3 nucleotide sequence: TGTGCCAGCAAACCCTTCAGGACAGGGGTAACCGGGGAGCTGTTTTTT.

Remarks on this clonotype: The conserved final phenylalanine or tryptophan is absent from the CDR3, which likely points to a read error. The V and J genes are TRBV20-1 and TRBJ1-1, with D perhaps matching TRBD1 (5 bases). V was trimmed by 6 bases and J by 4 bases, leaving 15 bases between them. The V gene's germline CDR1 is DFQATT and CDR2 SNEGSKA (reference sequence). The CDR3 has 13 residues. The CDR3 DNA follows: TGCAGTGCCATCGACAGTGTGAGCACTGAAGCTTTCTAT. Encoded protein: CSAIDSVSTEAFY.

This clonotype was found many times. The chain has TRBV6-5 and TRBJ1-2; D possibly corresponds to TRBD1 (6 bases). Trimming removed 2 bases from V and 7 bases from J, with 14 bases in between. The CDR3 is 14 amino acids. The germline gives CDR1 MNHEY, CDR2 SVGAGI. This CDR3 is CASSYDGGAIGYTF. The CDR3 DNA reads as TGTGCCAGCAGTTACGACGGGGGCGCTATTGGCTACACCTTC.

This clonotype was observed at least ten times. The V and J genes are TRBV12-3 or TRBV12-4 and TRBJ2-2; the D call may be TRBD1 or TRBD2 (5 bases each). The V end lost 1 base, the J end lost 3 bases, and 12 bases lay between the germline ends. The CDR3 runs 16 residues. The CDR3 DNA follows: TGTGCCAGCAGTTTAGGTTCCGGGGCTCACACCGGGGAGCTGTTTTTT. Protein product: CASSLGSGAHTGELFF.

The rearrangement joins TRBV2 to TRBJ2-7; D is unresolved. The germline CDR1 and CDR2 sequences are SNHLY and FYNNEI. The CDR3 loop spans 13 amino acids. Trimming shortened V by 3 bases and J by 1 base, and 7 bases separated the two germline ends. CDR3 coding DNA: TGTGCCAGCAGTGAGAATACTTCCTACGAGCAGTACTTC. Protein product: CASSENTSYEQYF.

This clonotype showed up many times. The V and J genes are TRBV7-9 and TRBJ2-7; no clear D. Germline-derived CDR1 and CDR2 are SEHNR and FQNEAQ (reference sequence). With 1 base removed from V and 5 bases from J, the gap between germline ends came to 12 bases. This CDR3 has 14 amino acids. In DNA, the CDR3 is TGTGCCAGCAGCTTAGGGGCATCGTTGCACGAGCAGTACTTC. Translating it yields CASSLGASLHEQYF.

The chain is built from TRBV11-2 and TRBJ2-5; 12 bases line up with TRBD2. Germline V gene lookup returns CDR1 SGHAT and CDR2 FQNNGV. Unmatched junction bases numbered 6, after V lost 6 bases and J lost 1 base. CDR3 length: 16 amino acids. The CDR3 region is CASRSGLAGIQETQYF. The CDR3, as DNA: TGTGCCAGCAGAAGCGGACTAGCGGGGATCCAAGAGACCCAGTACTTC.

This clonotype has a count of ten or more. The chain joins TRBV6-1 to TRBJ2-2; TRBD1 aligns across 9 bases. The CDR3 loop spans 16 amino acids. Germline loops: CDR1 MNHNS, CDR2 SASEGT. V lost 6 bases, J lost 7 bases, and 12 bases stayed unmatched. Here the CDR3 reads CASSAGTGIGSGELFF. The DNA of the CDR3 is TGTGCCAGCAGCGCCGGGACAGGGATTGGGAGCGGGGAGCTGTTTTTT.

This clonotype showed up many times. The chain uses TRBV12-3 or TRBV12-4 and TRBJ1-5; D unclear. Trimming cost V 5 bases and J 2 bases, with 10 bases left between them. CDR3 length: 14 amino acids. The CDR3 DNA follows: TGTGCCAGCAGTCCGGGCGGGGGCAATCAGCCCCAGCATTTT. Its translation is CASSPGGGNQPQHF.

This clonotype was counted only a few times. V is TRBV4-1 and J is TRBJ2-7, with D unresolved. Trimming stripped 4 bases from V and 0 bases from J, with 7 bases between. CDR1 and CDR2 (germline): MGHRA, YSYEKL. This CDR3 region has 13 residues. CDR3 nucleotide sequence: TGCGCCAGCAGCCCCGAGTACTCCTACGAGCAGTACTTC. Translating gives CASSPEYSYEQYF.

This clonotype was counted at least ten times. The genes are TRBV6-5 and TRBJ1-2, with D unclear. The V end lost 4 bases, the J end lost 2 bases, and 8 bases lay between the germline ends. Germline CDR1 is MNHEY and CDR2 is SVGAGI. This CDR3 is built from 13 residues. CDR3 in DNA: TGTGCCAGCAGTTCACCAAAAAACTATGGCTACACCTTC. Protein product: CASSSPKNYGYTF.

This clonotype was picked up many times. V and J are TRBV27 and TRBJ2-7; 7 bases are a match to TRBD1. This CDR3 has 14 residues. Trimming cost V 4 bases and J 2 bases; bases outside gene matches: 5. Germline CDR1 MNHEY, CDR2 SMNVEV (reference sequence). The CDR3 DNA sequence: TGTGCCAGCAGTTGGTGGACAGGAGCCTACGAGCAGTACTTC. Protein: CASSWWTGAYEQYF.

This clonotype was recorded many times. V and J are TRBV10-3 and TRBJ2-2; weak D call: TRBD1 (6 bases). The CDR3 is made up of 15 amino acids. CDR1 is ENHRY and CDR2 is SYGVKD in the germline V gene. Trimming pared 10 bases from V and 1 base from J, leaving 16 bases between. CDR3 in DNA: TGTGCCACGGACAGTGGACAGAGGAACACCGGGGAGCTGTTTTTT. Its translation: CATDSGQRNTGELFF.

This clonotype was seen many times. The V and J genes are TRBV12-3 or TRBV12-4 and TRBJ1-1; D gene uncertain. The CDR3 has 11 residues. Trimming left V 3 bases short and J 6 bases short, with 5 bases between. The CDR3 reads CASSFSAEAFF. The CDR3 region has the DNA TGTGCCAGCAGTTTTTCGGCTGAAGCTTTCTTT.

This clonotype was detected many times. The genes are TRBV6-4 and TRBJ2-7; 9 bases align to TRBD2. The CDR3 covers 17 residues. V was clipped by 4 bases and J by 4 bases; unmatched bases: 14. CDR1 and CDR2 from the germline V gene are MRHNA and SNTAGT. Here the CDR3 DNA reads TGTGCCAGCAGTGCTCCCCTCCCTCAGCGGGAGGCGTACGAGCAGTACTTC. Protein: CASSAPLPQREAYEQYF.

The V and J genes are TRBV19 and TRBJ1-5; no definite D call. This CDR3 is built from 13 residues. V was shortened by 3 bases and J by 2 bases, with 5 bases between the two germline ends. Germline V CDR1 and CDR2: LNHDA, SQIVND (reference sequence). CDR3 region: CASSIWGNQPQHF. CDR3 DNA: TGTGCCAGTAGTATTTGGGGCAATCAGCCCCAGCATTTT.

This clonotype was counted at least ten times. The rearrangement links TRBV7-9 to TRBJ2-7; no firm D call. CDR1 SEHNR and CDR2 FQNEAQ come from the germline V gene (reference sequence). The V end was cut by 3 bases, the J end by 6 bases, with 9 bases between. This CDR3 has 12 residues. The CDR3 DNA sequence: TGTGCCAGCAGCTTCCTGAGGAGCGAGCAGTACTTC. Protein product: CASSFLRSEQYF.

This clonotype was detected many times. The chain recombines TRBV27 with TRBJ2-5; a possible D gene is TRBD2 (5 bases). CDR1 MNHEY and CDR2 SMNVEV come from the germline V gene (reference sequence). V was pared by 4 bases and J by 3 bases, with 12 bases between. The CDR3 runs 14 residues. In nucleotides, the CDR3 is TGTGCCAGCAGTTCGTCCTCGCGGGAAGAGACCCAGTACTTC. Encoded protein: CASSSSSREETQYF.

The rearrangement links TRBV7-3 to TRBJ2-2, with 7 bases lining up with TRBD2. The junction had 6 bases not matched to a gene; V was cut back by 1 base and J by 1 base. This CDR3 region has 17 residues. Germline CDR1 reads SGHTA; CDR2 reads FQGTGA. The CDR3 DNA is TGTGCCAGCAGCTTAATACCACTAGCGCTGAACACCGGGGAGCTGTTTTTT. Amino acids: CASSLIPLALNTGELFF. Full variable domain (missing parts from reference TRBV7-3 and TRBJ2-2): GAGVSQTPSNKVTEKGKYVELRCDPISGHTALYWYRQSLGQGPEFLIYFQGTGAADDSGLPNDRFFAVRPEGSVSTLKIQRTERGDSAVYLCASSLIPLALNTGELFFGEGSRLTVL.

Many counts were recorded for this clonotype. The rearrangement joins TRBV6-5 to TRBJ1-2; D uncertain. V gave up 2 bases and J gave up 6 bases, with 16 bases separating them. This CDR3 spans 15 amino acids. Germline-derived CDR1 and CDR2 are MNHEY and SVGAGI. CDR3 protein: CASSYGRRGYDGYTF. The CDR3 nucleotides read TGTGCCAGCAGTTACGGGAGGCGAGGGTATGATGGCTACACCTTC.

This chain connects TRBV7-2 to TRBJ2-5; no clear D gene. CDR1 SGHTA and CDR2 FQGNSA come from the germline V gene. This CDR3 comprises 14 residues. Trimming left V 6 bases short and J 4 bases short, with 15 bases between. CDR3 sequence (DNA): TGTGCCAGCAGTTTTGACTTAAGCTCAGAGACCCAGTACTTC. Protein product: CASSFDLSSETQYF.

This clonotype was picked up a small number of times. The V gene is TRBV20-1, the J gene TRBJ2-7, with 7 bases lining up with TRBD1. The V gene's germline CDR1 is DFQATT and CDR2 SNEGSKA (reference sequence). The CDR3 is made up of 14 amino acids. The ends lost 3 bases at V and 4 bases at J; junction bases unmatched: 9. CDR3 in amino acids: CSASDRASLYEQYF. CDR3 DNA: TGCAGTGCTAGCGACAGGGCCTCCTTATACGAGCAGTACTTC.